The clone carrying this TCR beta chain was detected once. Its antigen remains unknown. TCRdb used MiXCR to reprocess the reads, holding one entry per CDR3 protein. The repertoire holds 100,000 or so distinct CDR3 sequences, with roughly 39% as singletons. V trimming: 4 bases; J trimming: 0 bases; junction bases outside the gene matches: 12. CDR3 length equals 18 residues. The germline CDR1 and CDR2 sequences are SGHNT and YYREEE (reference sequence). This record comes from a study of T cell repertoires in cytomegalovirus infection. Study background: CMV infection and matching HLA type were both indicated by public TCR beta signatures.

Source: CD8+ T cells from cultured PBMCs, taken from culture after CMV antigen stimulation. This TCR was sampled from a human donor in good health (CMV status not recorded). Some clones in this sample may be carry-over from other donors' samples. This chain joins TRBV5-4 and TRBJ2-3, with 9 bases aligning to TRBD2. The CDR3 DNA reads as TGTGCCAGCAGCCCGGCGGGGCTAGCGGGGCTTAGCACAGATACGCAGTATTTT. This codes for CASSPAGLAGLSTDTQYF.